This TCR beta chain comes out of a study of somatic mutations in cytotoxic T cells in rheumatoid arthritis. Sequenced by immunoSEQ multiplex PCR; TCRdb stores in-frame clones only, minus some. The sample contains fewer than 15,000 clones, about 90% of which appear only once. The CDR3 extends over 14 amino acids. With V trimmed by 0 bases and J by 8 bases, 3 bases remained unmatched. CDR1 is ENHRY, CDR2 SYGVKD, per germline. The sequencing input was CD4+ T cells sorted from blood. The source is a man in his 70s with rheumatoid arthritis. The chain combines TRBV10-3 with TRBJ2-1; 8 nucleotides line up with TRBD2. As DNA, the CDR3 is TGTGCCATCAGTGAGTCGGATAGCGGGGATGAGCAGTTCTTC. Protein: CAISESDSGDEQFF.